What follows are 2 T cell receptor beta chains derived from one specimen sequenced in a study of blood T cell repertoires in COVID-19. Method: immunoSEQ multiplex PCR; TCRdb's copy keeps in-frame clones and lacks some. The profile shows 180,000 or so clones, around 79% of them singletons. The sequencing input was PBMCs or T cells enriched from blood (not recorded which). These receptors were taken from a man in his fifties who had recovered from COVID-19.

This clone was seen more than once but under ten times. V usage is TRBV7-9 and J usage is TRBJ2-2, with 15 bases lining up with TRBD2. The germline V gene has CDR1 SEHNR and CDR2 FQNEAQ (reference sequence). Trimming removed 5 bases from V and 7 bases from J; junction bases left unmatched: 5. The CDR3 is made up of 16 amino acids. The CDR3 loop is CASSAPGLAGGGELFF. CDR3 DNA sequence: TGTGCCAGCAGCGCACCGGGACTAGCGGGAGGCGGGGAGCTGTTTTTT.

This rearrangement joins TRBV6-5 to TRBJ1-4; TRBD1 agrees at 9 bases. J lost 3 bases, V lost 7 bases, and 3 bases had no gene match. The germline CDR1 and CDR2 sequences are MNHEY and SVGAGI. This CDR3 comprises 14 residues. CDR3 sequence reads: CASNRDRANEKLFF. In nucleotides, the CDR3 is TGTGCCAGCAACCGGGACAGGGCTAATGAAAAACTGTTTTTT.